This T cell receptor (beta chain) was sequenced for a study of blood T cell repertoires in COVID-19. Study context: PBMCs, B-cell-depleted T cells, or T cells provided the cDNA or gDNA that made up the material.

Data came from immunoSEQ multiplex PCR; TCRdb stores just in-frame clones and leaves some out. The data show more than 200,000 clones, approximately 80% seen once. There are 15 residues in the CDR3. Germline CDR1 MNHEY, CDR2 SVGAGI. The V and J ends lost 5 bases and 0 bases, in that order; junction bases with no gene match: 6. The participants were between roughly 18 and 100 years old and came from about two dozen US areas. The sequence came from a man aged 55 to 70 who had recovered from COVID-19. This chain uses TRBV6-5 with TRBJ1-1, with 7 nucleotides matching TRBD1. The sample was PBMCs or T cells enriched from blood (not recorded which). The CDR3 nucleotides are TGTGCCAGCAGTAATTCTGGACAGGTGAACACTGAAGCTTTCTTT. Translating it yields CASSNSGQVNTEAFF.